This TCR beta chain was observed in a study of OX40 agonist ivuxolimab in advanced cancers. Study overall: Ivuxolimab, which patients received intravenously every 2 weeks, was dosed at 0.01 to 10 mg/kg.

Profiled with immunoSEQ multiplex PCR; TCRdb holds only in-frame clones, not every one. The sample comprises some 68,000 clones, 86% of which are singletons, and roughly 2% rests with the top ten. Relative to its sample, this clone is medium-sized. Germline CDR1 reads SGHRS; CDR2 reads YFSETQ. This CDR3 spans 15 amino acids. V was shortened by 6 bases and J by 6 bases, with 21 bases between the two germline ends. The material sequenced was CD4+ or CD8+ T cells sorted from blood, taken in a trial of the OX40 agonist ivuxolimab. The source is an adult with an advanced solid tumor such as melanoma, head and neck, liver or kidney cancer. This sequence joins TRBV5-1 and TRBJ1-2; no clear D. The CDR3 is CASKVEVVVRDGYTF. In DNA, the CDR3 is TGCGCCAGCAAGGTTGAGGTCGTGGTGCGGGATGGCTACACCTTC.